Listed below are T cell receptor beta chains from one sample, sequenced in a study of T cell clonotyping in hematopoietic cell transplantation. Repertoires were generated with immunoSEQ multiplex PCR, while TCRdb's copy carries only in-frame clones and drops some. The repertoire holds approximately 22,000 clones, with roughly nine tenths as singletons. Sequencing used peripheral blood mononuclear cells, obtained before stem cell transplant. The receptors were gathered from a man between 18 and 35 years old with biphenotypic leukemia. Some clones in this sample may be carry-over from other donors' samples. The CDR3 runs from the conserved cysteine through the conserved F or W. Each record gives: V gene, J gene, D gene, clone size, CDR3 DNA, CDR3 protein. The D gene is left open where the match is weak. Not every row has a clone size; where given, it reads once, few, many or a size class.

V: TRBV6-4; J: TRBJ1-2; D: NA; size: few; DNA: TGTGCCAGCAGTGACAACGGACAGGGCTACACCTTC; CDR3: CASSDNGQGYTF
V: TRBV6-5; J: TRBJ2-4; D: NA; size: NA; DNA: TGTGCCAGCAGGGAGGGAGTAGGAGCCAAAAACATTCAGTACTTC; CDR3: CASREGVGAKNIQYF
V: TRBV7-7; J: TRBJ1-4; D: TRBD1; size: few; DNA: TGTGCTAGCAGCTTAGAGGGACAGCACAATGAAAAACTGTTTTTT; CDR3: CASSLEGQHNEKLFF
V: TRBV27; J: TRBJ2-7; D: TRBD2; size: NA; DNA: TGTGCCAGCAGCCCGAACCCGGGACTAGTTTCCTACGAGCAGTACTTC; CDR3: CASSPNPGLVSYEQYF
V: TRBV11-2; J: TRBJ2-7; D: TRBD1; size: once; DNA: TGTGCCAGCAGCTTGGATAGGGGGCCCGGTGAGCAGTACTTC; CDR3: CASSLDRGPGEQYF
V: TRBV27; J: TRBJ2-2; D: NA; size: NA; DNA: TGTGCCAGCAGTTTAATGGACTTCCACGGGGAGCTGTTTTTT; CDR3: CASSLMDFHGELFF
V: TRBV19; J: TRBJ2-3; D: TRBD2; size: once; DNA: TGTGCCAGTACCCAACTAGCGGGGCTCACAGATACGCAGTATTTT; CDR3: CASTQLAGLTDTQYF
V: TRBV5-6; J: TRBJ2-1; D: TRBD1; size: NA; DNA: TGTGCCAGCAGCTTTCGGACAGGTAGCTCCTACAATGAGCAGTTCTTC; CDR3: CASSFRTGSSYNEQFF
V: TRBV30; J: TRBJ2-7; D: NA; size: NA; DNA: TGTGCCTGGAAGGATGTAGGAGAACCCTCCTACGAGCAGTACTTC; CDR3: CAWKDVGEPSYEQYF
V: TRBV4-2; J: TRBJ2-3; D: TRBD2; size: NA; DNA: TGTGCCAGCAGCCCGGGGGGTGGGCGGACAGATACGCAGTATTTT; CDR3: CASSPGGGRTDTQYF
V: TRBV6-1; J: TRBJ2-5; D: TRBD2; size: NA; DNA: TGTGCCAGCAATACCCACCTAGCGGGAGTAGAGACCCAGTACTTC; CDR3: CASNTHLAGVETQYF
V: TRBV6-5; J: TRBJ1-1; D: NA; size: NA; DNA: TGTGCCAGCAGTTACGGACAGTGGGAAGCTTTCTTT; CDR3: CASSYGQWEAFF
V: TRBV20-1; J: TRBJ2-7; D: NA; size: NA; DNA: TGCAGTGCAGTCTTCTACGAGCAGTACTTC; CDR3: CSAVFYEQYF
V: TRBV18; J: TRBJ2-5; D: TRBD2; size: NA; DNA: TGTGCCAGCCCACGGGGAACTAGCGGATCTCTCTCGCGAACCCAGTACTTC; CDR3: CASPRGTSGSLSRTQYF
V: TRBV29-1; J: TRBJ2-2; D: NA; size: NA; DNA: TGCAGCGTTGTGGCCGGGGAGCTGTTTTTT; CDR3: CSVVAGELFF
V: TRBV13; J: TRBJ1-2; D: NA; size: NA; DNA: TGTGCCAGCAGCCCACCGGAGGGGGGCAAAGGCTACACCTTC; CDR3: CASSPPEGGKGYTF
V: TRBV7-7; J: TRBJ2-1; D: TRBD2; size: NA; DNA: TGTGCTAGCAGCTTAGACCCGGGACTAGCGGGAGAGGGGAACTACAATGAGCAGTTCTTC; CDR3: CASSLDPGLAGEGNYNEQFF
V: TRBV19; J: TRBJ1-1; D: NA; size: NA; DNA: TGTGCCAGTAGTGGGACCGCTTGGGACACTGAAGCTTTCTTT; CDR3: CASSGTAWDTEAFF
V: TRBV7-9; J: TRBJ2-7; D: NA; size: NA; DNA: TGTGCCAGCAGCTTGGGCAGCAGCTCCTACGAGCAGTACTTC; CDR3: CASSLGSSSYEQYF